This T cell receptor beta chain was sequenced during a study of T-cell reconstitution after alpha-beta-depleted transplantation in children. Preparation of the TCRbeta library involved a method that used unique molecular identifiers. TCRdb re-derived calls from the PCR reads in MiXCR, one entry per CDR3 protein. Here the sample spans hundreds of thousands of distinct CDR3 sequences, about 18% being singletons. The CDR3 length is 13 residues. Germline CDR1 and CDR2: DFQATT and SNEGSKA (reference sequence). V gave up 5 bases and J gave up 3 bases; unmatched junction bases: 3. This chain links TRBV20-1 with TRBJ2-1; 8 bases align to TRBD1. The sample in question was PBMCs from the stem cell graft donor, obtained from the stem cell graft. This clonotype originated in a human donor who donated a stem cell graft to a child with acute lymphoblastic leukemia. Here the CDR3 DNA reads TGCAGTGCTCCGGACAGGGACTACAATGAGCAGTTCTTC. It encodes CSAPDRDYNEQFF.